This section outlines one T cell receptor (beta chain) sequence together with its context. Its antigen has not been determined. No base-level quality is on record; no much larger clone is a single base apart. The data belong to a study of cytotoxic CD8 clonotypes in ibrutinib-treated CLL (dated by TCRdb to the early 2020s). At the level of the whole study: The cohort had 11 to 12 relapsed/refractory and around 16 treatment-naive patients; 17 to 18 were IGHV unmutated. Longitudinal samples were obtainable from 26 of the 86 participants in the trial. On average, each sample had 255,043 productive templates and tens of thousands of productive rearrangements. All remission and progressive disease samples were collected while patients were still receiving ibrutinib. Cryopreserved peripheral blood mononuclear cells were obtained prior to treatment, at the time of response, and at either disease progression or sustained remission. Partial responses were observed in roughly 24 patients and complete responses in 2; after a median follow-up of around 64 months, remission was maintained in approximately 14 patients and progression was observed in approximately 12. Response samples were taken after a median of 12 months on treatment, ranging from about 6 to 40 months. What the study reported, not specific to this receptor: Baseline clonality was found to be higher than that of age-matched healthy donors and was strongly correlated with circulating CD8+ T-cell counts. Clonality increased at ibrutinib response, stayed stable in sustained remission, and fell back toward baseline at progression. Sustained-remission and progressing patients did not have matched sampling times, and lymph node repertoires were not examined. Public clonotypes were rare and either contracted or stayed stable during treatment, and the rise in clonality at ibrutinib response reflected the expansion of private clonotypes.

A MiSeq instrument was used for deep resolution sequencing, which targeted depths ranging from 1 in 1 million up to 1 in 200,000 T cells, with coverage averaging 10x for each clonotype. The immunoSEQ hsTCRB Kit was used to generate TCR beta libraries. The authors processed their data as follows. Data were analyzed with ImmunoSEQ Data Assistant and ImmunoSEQ Analyzer, with V, D and J genes assigned per IMGT definitions. Clonality was computed as one minus normalized Shannon entropy of productive rearrangement frequencies, ranging from 0 to 1. Public clonotype analysis was restricted to overrepresented clonotypes comprising at least 0.05% of each patient's repertoire. About a dozen age-matched healthy donor repertoires from immuneACCESS were used as controls for clonality. As stored in TCRdb, this immuneACCESS dataset retains in-frame rearrangements with V and J assigned. A fraction of the clones does not appear; measured against another copy, unresolved V genes explain less than half of the discrepancy, and the remainder lacks a known reason. The V and J calls and clone size are taken from that table; D and trimming were inferred from the DNA. This sample gives about 200,000 clones in total; over 60% of them show up just once. Around 15% of the sample lies in the top ten.

CDR1 MNHEY and CDR2 SVGAGI were looked up in the germline V gene. Counted from cysteine to phenylalanine, this CDR3 has 13 amino acids. Only CDR3 DNA remains: 39 bases, in frame from the first base. The germline V end is reduced by 5 bases and the J end by 10 bases; junction bases left unmatched: 4. What this sample's time point label stands for: roughly 2 years on ibrutinib. Around 1.8 micrograms of genomic DNA were extracted from cryopreserved PBMCs for TCR beta library preparation. High-throughput TCR beta sequencing was performed on longitudinal blood samples from CLL patients receiving ibrutinib monotherapy. The patients were enrolled in a single-center, open-label phase 2 trial of ibrutinib monotherapy.

Material: PBMCs, obtained after 24 months of ibrutinib treatment. Here the chain combines TRBV6-5 and TRBJ2-7; TRBD2 lines up with 14 middle nucleotides. The sequence derives from a human donor with chronic lymphocytic leukemia. The DNA sequence follows: TGTGCCAGCAGTGCAGGGACTAGCGGGAGACAGTACTTC. This yields the protein CASSAGTSGRQYF.